The T cell receptor (beta chain) under discussion was sequenced for a study of blood T cell repertoires in COVID-19. This CDR3 is built from 15 residues. V was clipped by 3 bases and J by 5 bases, with 16 bases between them. Germline V gene sequence: CDR1 GTSNPN, CDR2 SVGIG (reference sequence). This table comes from immunoSEQ multiplex PCR, and its TCRdb copy is limited to in-frame clones, with some not included. The sample carries approximately 130,000 clones, about 80% recorded once. The source of this sequence is a human donor in a cohort sampled during active COVID-19. Material for sequencing was peripheral blood. The V call is TRBV30, the J call TRBJ1-4; tentative D call: TRBD1 (5 bases). The CDR3 DNA reads TGTGCCTGGAGCGCCCGCGGGGGTGACAATGAAAAACTGTTTTTT. As protein: CAWSARGGDNEKLFF.